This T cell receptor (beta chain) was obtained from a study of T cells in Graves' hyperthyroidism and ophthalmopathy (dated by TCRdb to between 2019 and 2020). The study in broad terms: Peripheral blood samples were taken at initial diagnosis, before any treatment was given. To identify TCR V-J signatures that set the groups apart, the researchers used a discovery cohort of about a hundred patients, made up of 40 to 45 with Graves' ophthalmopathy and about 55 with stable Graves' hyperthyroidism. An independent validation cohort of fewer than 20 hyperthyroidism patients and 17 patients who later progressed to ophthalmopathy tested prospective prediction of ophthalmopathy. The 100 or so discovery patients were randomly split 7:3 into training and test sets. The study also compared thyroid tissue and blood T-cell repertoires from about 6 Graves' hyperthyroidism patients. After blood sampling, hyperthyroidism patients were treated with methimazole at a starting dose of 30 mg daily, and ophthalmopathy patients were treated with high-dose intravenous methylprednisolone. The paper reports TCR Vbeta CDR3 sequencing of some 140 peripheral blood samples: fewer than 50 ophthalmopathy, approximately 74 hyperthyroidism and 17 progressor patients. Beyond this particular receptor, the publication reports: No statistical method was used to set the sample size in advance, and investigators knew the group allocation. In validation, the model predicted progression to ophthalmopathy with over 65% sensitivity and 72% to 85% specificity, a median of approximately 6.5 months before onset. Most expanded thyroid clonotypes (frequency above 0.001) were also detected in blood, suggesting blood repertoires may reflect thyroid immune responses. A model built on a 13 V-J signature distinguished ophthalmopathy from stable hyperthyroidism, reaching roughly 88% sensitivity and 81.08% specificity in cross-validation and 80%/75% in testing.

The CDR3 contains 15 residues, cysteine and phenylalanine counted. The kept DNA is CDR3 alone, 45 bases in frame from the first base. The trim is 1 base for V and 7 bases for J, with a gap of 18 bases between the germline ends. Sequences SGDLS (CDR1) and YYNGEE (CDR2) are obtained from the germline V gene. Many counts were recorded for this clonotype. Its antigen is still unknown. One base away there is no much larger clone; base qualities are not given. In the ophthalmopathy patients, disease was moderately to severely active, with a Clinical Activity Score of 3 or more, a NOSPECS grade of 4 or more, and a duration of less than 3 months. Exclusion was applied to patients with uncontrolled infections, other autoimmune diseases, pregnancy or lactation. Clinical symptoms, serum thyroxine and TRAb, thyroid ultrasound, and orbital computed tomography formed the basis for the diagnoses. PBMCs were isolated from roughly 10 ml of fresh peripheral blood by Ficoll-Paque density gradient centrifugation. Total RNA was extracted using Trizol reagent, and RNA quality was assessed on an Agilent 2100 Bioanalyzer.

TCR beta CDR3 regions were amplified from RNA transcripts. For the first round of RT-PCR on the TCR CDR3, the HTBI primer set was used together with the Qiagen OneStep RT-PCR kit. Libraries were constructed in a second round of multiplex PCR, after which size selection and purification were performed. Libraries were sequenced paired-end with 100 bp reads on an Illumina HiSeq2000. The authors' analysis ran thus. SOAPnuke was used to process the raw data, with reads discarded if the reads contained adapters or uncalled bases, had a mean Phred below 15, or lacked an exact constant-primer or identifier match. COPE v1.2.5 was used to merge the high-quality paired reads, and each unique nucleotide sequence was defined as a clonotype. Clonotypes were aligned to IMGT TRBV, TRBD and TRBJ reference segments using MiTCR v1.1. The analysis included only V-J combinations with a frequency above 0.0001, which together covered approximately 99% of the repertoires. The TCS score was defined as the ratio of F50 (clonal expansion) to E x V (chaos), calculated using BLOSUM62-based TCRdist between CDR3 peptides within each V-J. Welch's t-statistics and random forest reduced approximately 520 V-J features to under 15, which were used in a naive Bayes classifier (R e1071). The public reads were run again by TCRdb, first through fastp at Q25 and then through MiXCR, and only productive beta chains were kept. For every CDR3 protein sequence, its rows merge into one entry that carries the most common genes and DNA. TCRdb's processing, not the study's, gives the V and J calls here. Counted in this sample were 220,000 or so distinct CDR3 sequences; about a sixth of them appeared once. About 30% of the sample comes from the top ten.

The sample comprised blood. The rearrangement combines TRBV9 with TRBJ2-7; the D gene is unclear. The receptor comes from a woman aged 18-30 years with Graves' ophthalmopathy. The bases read TGTGCCAGCAGCGTATTGGCCGGAGCGTCGAAGGAGCAGTACTTC. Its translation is CASSVLAGASKEQYF.